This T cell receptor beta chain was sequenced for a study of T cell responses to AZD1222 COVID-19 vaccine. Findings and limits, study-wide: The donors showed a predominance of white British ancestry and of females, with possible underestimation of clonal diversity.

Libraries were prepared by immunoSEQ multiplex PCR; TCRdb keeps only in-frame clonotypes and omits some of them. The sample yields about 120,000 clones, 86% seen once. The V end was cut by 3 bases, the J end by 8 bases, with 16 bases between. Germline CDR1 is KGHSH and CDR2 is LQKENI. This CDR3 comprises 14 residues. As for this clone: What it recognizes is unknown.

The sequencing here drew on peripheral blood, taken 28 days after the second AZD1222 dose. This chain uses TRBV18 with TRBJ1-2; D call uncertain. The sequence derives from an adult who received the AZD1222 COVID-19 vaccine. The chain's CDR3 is CASSPLDDTPGYTF. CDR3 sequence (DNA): TGTGCCAGCTCACCTCTGGACGACACCCCCGGCTACACCTTC.